This T cell receptor (beta chain) was captured by sequencing in a study of T cell clonotyping in hematopoietic cell transplantation. Study-wide results and limits: Higher Inverse Simpson Index values in graft donor and pretransplant recipient predicted broader posttransplant TCR diversity.

In regard to this clone: What it binds is unknown.

The CDR3 loop spans 15 amino acids. Germline-derived CDR1 and CDR2 are LGHNT and FRNRAP. The V end was cut by 0 bases, the J end by 3 bases, with 12 bases between. The data were produced by immunoSEQ multiplex PCR, yet TCRdb's version contains in-frame clones alone and is incomplete. The table lists about 45,000 clones, about four fifths of them singletons, with 4% to 5.5% in the top ten. Documented time point: recipient sample about 28 days before transplant, after cytoreduction. The V call is TRBV12-5, the J call TRBJ2-7, with D perhaps TRBD1 (6 bases). This sequence was found in a man aged 60-69 years with myelodysplastic syndrome. Some clones in this sample may be carry-over from other donors' samples. The specimen was peripheral blood mononuclear cells, collected before stem cell transplant. The chain's CDR3 is CASGLVLAGDYEQYF. The DNA for the CDR3 is TGTGCTAGTGGTTTGGTACTGGCAGGGGACTACGAGCAGTACTTC.